The following is a T cell receptor (beta chain) sequence with its context. Its specificity is not known. The data originate from a study of T cells after yellow fever vaccination. CDR1 is SNHLY, CDR2 FYNNEI, per germline. The CDR3 loop spans 13 amino acids. Study results and caveats: One caveat is that FACS-sorted repertoires could contain abundant clonotypes contaminating from the bulk population.

TCRdb re-analysed the 5' RACE reads in MiXCR, keeping a single row per CDR3 protein. Of about 320,000 distinct CDR3 sequences detected, 3.5% to 4.5% appear once; the ten largest clones hold roughly 21%. This TCR was sampled from a man between 18 and 29 years old who received the YFV17D yellow fever vaccine. The V and J genes are TRBV2 and TRBJ2-1; the match to TRBD2 covers 10 bases. This specimen was PBMCs, taken 15 days after the yellow fever booster vaccination. CDR3 DNA: TGTGCGTGGAGCGGGGGGGCATACAATGAGCAGTTCTTC. Residues: CAWSGGAYNEQFF.